This T cell receptor (beta chain) came from a study of blood T cell repertoires in COVID-19. Study information: From the United States, Italy and Spain came samples of acute and convalescent COVID-19. Nucleic acid was either cDNA or gDNA, and it came from T cells, B-cell-depleted T cells, or PBMCs.

In the authors' methods: Nucleated cell counts were estimated from reference gene primer amplification. The method was immunoSEQ multiplex PCR; TCRdb's version includes in-frame clones alone and lacks a portion of them. The DNA was the basis for D and trimming; V, J and clone size are from that table. The table includes some 90,000 clones, about 89% detected once. Material for sequencing was peripheral blood. This receptor was identified in a woman aged 45-65 years in a cohort sampled during active COVID-19.

The CDR3 DNA is TGTGCCAGCAGTGAAAGGAGCGGGGGGGCCAGCTCCTACAATGAGCAGTTCTTC. Protein product: CASSERSGGASSYNEQFF. The genes are TRBV6-1 and TRBJ2-1, with 10 bases lining up with TRBD2. From germline, CDR1 is MNHNS and CDR2 SASEGT. V lost 2 bases to trimming and J lost 0 bases; unmatched junction nucleotides: 7. This CDR3 is built from 18 residues.